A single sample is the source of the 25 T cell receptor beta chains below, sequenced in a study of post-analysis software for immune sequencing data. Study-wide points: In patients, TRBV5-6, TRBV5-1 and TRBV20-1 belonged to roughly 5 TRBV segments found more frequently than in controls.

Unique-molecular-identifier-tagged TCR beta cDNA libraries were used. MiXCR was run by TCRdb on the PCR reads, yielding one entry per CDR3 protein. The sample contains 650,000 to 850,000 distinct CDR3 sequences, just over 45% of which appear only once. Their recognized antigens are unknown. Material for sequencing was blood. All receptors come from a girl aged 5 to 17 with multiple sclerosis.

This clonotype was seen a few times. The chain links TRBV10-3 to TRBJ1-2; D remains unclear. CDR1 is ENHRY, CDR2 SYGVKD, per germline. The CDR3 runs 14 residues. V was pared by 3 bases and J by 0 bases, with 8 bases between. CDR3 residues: CAISESTPNYGYTF. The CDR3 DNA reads TGTGCCATCAGTGAATCGACCCCTAACTATGGCTACACCTTC.

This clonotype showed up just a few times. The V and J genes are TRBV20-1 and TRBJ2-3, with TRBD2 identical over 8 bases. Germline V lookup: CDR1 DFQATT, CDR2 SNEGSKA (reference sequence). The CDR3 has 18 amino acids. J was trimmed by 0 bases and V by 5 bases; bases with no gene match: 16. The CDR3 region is CSAPPPMLAGLSTDTQYF. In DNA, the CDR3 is TGCAGTGCTCCCCCCCCTATGTTAGCGGGACTGAGCACAGATACGCAGTATTTT.

In nucleotides, the CDR3 is TGTGCCACCAGTGAACGCGACTACCCAGATACGCAGTATTTT. It codes for CATSERDYPDTQYF. V and J are TRBV24-1 and TRBJ2-3, with D possibly TRBD2 on 5 matching bases. Germline V lookup: CDR1 KGHDR, CDR2 SFDVKD. This CDR3 region has 14 residues. With 4 bases removed from V and 4 bases from J, the gap between germline ends came to 11 bases.

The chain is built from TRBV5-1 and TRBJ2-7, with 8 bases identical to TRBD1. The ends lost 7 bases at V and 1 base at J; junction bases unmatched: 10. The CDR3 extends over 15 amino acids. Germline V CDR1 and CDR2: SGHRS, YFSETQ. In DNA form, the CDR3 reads TGCGCCAGCGGCACCGGGACAGGTCCATCCTACGAGCAGTACTTC. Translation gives CASGTGTGPSYEQYF.

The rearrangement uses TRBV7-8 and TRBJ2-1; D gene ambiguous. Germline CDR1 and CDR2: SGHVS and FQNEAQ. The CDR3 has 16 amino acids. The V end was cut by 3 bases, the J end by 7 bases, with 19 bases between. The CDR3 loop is CASSFNFIGLRNEQFF. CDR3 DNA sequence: TGTGCCAGCAGCTTTAATTTTATAGGGTTAAGAAATGAGCAGTTCTTC.

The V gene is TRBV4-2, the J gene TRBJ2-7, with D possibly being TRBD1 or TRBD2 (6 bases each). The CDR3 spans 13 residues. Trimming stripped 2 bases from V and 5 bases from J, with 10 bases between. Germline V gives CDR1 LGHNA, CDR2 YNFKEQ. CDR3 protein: CASSQPGADEQYF. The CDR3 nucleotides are TGTGCCAGCAGCCAACCGGGGGCCGACGAGCAGTACTTC.

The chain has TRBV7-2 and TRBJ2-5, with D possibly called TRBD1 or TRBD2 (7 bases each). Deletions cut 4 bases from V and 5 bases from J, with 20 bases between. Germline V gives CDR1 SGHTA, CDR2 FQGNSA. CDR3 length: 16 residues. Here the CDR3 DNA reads TGTGCCAGCAGCTACCAGACAGGGAGGGGACGGGAGACCCAGTACTTC. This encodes CASSYQTGRGRETQYF.

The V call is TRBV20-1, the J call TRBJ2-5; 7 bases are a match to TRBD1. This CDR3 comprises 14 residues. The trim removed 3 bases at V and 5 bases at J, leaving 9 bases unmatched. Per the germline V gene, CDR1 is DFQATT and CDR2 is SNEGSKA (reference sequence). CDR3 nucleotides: TGCAGTGCTAGCGAGAACAGGGGATATGAGACCCAGTACTTC. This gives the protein CSASENRGYETQYF.

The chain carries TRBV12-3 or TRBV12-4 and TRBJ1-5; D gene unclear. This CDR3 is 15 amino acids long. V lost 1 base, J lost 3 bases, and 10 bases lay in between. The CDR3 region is CASSLGEVPNQPQHF. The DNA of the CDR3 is TGTGCCAGCAGTTTAGGGGAGGTCCCCAATCAGCCCCAGCATTTT.

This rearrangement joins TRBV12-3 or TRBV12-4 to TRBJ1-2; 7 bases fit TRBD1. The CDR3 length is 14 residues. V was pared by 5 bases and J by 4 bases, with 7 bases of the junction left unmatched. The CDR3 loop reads CASSRGQALYGYTF. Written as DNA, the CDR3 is TGTGCCAGCAGTCGTGGACAGGCCCTCTATGGCTACACCTTC.

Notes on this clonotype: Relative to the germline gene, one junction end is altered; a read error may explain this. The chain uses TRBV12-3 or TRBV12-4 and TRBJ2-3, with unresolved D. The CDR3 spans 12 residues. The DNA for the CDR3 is TGTGCCGGCAGTTTAGTAGGAGATACGCAGTATTTT. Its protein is CAGSLVGDTQYF.

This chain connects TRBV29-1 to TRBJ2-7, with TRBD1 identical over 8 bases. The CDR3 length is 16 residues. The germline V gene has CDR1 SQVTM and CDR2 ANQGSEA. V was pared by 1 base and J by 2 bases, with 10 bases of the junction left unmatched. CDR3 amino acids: CSVEGGPGGGPYEQYF. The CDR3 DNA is TGCAGCGTTGAAGGAGGGCCAGGGGGCGGCCCCTACGAGCAGTACTTC.

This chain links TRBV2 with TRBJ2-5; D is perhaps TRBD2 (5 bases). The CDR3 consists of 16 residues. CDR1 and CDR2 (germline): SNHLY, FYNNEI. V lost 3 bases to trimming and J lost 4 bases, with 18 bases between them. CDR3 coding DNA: TGTGCCAGCAGTGACCGTGGGAGTACCCCCGGAGAGACCCAGTACTTC. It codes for CASSDRGSTPGETQYF.

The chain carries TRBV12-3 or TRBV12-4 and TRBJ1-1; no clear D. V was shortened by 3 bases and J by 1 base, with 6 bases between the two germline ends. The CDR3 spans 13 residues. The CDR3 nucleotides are TGTGCCAGCAGTTTCCGGGAGAACACTGAAGCTTTCTTT. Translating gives CASSFRENTEAFF.

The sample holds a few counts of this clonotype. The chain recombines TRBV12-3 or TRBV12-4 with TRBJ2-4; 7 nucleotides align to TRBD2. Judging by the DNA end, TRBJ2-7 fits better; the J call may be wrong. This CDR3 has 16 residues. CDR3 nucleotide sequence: TGTGCCAGCAGTTTAGGCTGGCCTAGCGGACGCTACGAGCAGTACTTC. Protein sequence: CASSLGWPSGRYEQYF.

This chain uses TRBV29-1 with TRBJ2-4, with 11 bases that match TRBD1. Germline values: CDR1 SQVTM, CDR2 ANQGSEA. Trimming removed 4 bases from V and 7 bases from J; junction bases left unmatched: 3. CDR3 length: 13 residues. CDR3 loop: CSVGWTGGNIQYF. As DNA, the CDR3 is TGCAGCGTTGGTTGGACAGGGGGCAACATTCAGTACTTC.

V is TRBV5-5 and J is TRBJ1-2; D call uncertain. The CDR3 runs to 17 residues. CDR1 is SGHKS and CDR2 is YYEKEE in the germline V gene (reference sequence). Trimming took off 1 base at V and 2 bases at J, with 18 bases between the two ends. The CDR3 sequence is CASSLREGEGSNYGYTF. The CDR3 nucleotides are TGTGCCAGCAGCTTGCGGGAGGGTGAAGGTTCCAACTATGGCTACACCTTC.

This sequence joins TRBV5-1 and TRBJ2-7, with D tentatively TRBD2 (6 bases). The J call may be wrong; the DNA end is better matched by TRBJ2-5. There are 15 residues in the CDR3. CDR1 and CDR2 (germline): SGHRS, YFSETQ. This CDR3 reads CASSRDSPGQETQYF. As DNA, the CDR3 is TGCGCCAGCAGCAGGGACTCCCCTGGGCAAGAGACCCAGTACTTC.

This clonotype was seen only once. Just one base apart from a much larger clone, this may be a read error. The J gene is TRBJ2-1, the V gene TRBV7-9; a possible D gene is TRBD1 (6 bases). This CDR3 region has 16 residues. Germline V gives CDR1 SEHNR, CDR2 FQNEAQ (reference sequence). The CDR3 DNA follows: TGTGTCAGCAGCGTGTGGAAGGGGGTGTCCTACAATGAGCAGTTCTTC. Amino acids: CVSSVWKGVSYNEQFF.

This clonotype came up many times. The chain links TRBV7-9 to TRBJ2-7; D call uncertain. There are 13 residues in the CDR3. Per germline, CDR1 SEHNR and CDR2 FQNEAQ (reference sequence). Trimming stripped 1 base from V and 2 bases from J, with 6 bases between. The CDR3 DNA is TGTGCCAGCAGCTTAGGTAATACCTACGAGCAGTACTTC. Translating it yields CASSLGNTYEQYF. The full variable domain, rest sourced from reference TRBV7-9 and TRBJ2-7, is DTGVSQNPRHKITKRGQNVTFRCDPISEHNRLYWYRQTLGQGPEFLTYFQNEAQLEKSRLLSDRFSAERPKGSFSTLEIQRTEQGDSAMYLCASSLGNTYEQYFGPGTRLTVT.

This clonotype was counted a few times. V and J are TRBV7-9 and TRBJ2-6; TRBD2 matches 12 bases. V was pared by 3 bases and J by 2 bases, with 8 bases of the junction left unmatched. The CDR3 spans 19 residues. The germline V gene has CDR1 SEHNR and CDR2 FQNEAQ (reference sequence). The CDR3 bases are TGTGCCAGCAGCTTTAGACTAGCGGGAGTTCTAGCTGGGGCCAACGTCCTGACTTTC. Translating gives CASSFRLAGVLAGANVLTF.

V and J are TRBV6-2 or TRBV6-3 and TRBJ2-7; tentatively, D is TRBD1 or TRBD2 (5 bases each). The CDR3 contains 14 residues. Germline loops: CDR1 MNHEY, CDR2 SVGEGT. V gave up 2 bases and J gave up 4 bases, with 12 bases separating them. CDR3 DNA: TGTGCCAGCAGTTACGGGGGAAGGGATTACGAGCAGTACTTC. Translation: CASSYGGRDYEQYF.

The CDR3 DNA reads as TGCAGTGCTAGAGTTTCAGGGAACACTGAAGCTTTCTTT. Translated: CSARVSGNTEAFF. The chain employs TRBV20-1 and TRBJ1-1; unclear D gene. V lost 1 base to trimming and J lost 1 base, with 7 bases between them. CDR3 length: 13 amino acids. Germline CDR1 is DFQATT and CDR2 is SNEGSKA (reference sequence).

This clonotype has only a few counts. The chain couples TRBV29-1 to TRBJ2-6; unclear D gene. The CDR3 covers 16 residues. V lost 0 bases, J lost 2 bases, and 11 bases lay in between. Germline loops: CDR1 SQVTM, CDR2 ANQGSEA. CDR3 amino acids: CSVEDSTAPGANVLTF. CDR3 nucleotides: TGCAGCGTTGAAGACAGTACAGCACCTGGGGCCAACGTCCTGACTTTC.

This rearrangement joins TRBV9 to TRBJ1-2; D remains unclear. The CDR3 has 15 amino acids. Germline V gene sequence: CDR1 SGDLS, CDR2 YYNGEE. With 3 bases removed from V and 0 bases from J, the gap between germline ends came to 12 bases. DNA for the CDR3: TGTGCCAGCAGCGCTCAAGGGTTGACTAACTATGGCTACACCTTC. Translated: CASSAQGLTNYGYTF.